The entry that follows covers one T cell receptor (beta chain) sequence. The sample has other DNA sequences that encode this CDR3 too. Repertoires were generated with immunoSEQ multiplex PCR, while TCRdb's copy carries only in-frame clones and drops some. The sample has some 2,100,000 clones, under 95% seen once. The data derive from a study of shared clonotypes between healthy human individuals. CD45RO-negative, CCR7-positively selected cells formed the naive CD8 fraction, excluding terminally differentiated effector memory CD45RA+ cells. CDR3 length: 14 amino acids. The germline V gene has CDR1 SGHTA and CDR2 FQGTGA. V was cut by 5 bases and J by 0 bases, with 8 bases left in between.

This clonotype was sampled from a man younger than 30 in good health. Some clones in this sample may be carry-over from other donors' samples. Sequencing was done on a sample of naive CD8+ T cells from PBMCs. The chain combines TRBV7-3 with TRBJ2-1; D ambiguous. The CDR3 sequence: CASSPTVSYNEQFF. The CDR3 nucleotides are TGTGCCAGCAGCCCCACGGTCTCCTACAATGAGCAGTTCTTC.